This T cell receptor beta chain comes out of a study of blood T cell repertoires in COVID-19. Method: immunoSEQ multiplex PCR; TCRdb's copy keeps in-frame clones and lacks some. The table has approximately 45,000 clones, over 70% seen once. Per germline, CDR1 GTSNPN and CDR2 SVGIG (reference sequence). This CDR3 spans 12 amino acids. The J segment lost 4 bases and the V segment lost 8 bases, leaving 7 bases of the junction unmatched. Sequencing was carried out using peripheral blood. This sequence was found in a woman older than 75 with COVID-19, enrolled during active disease. The V and J genes are TRBV30 and TRBJ1-2; 7 nucleotides match TRBD1. CDR3 in amino acids: CAGMDRLYGYTF. The CDR3 region has the DNA TGTGCCGGAATGGACAGGCTCTATGGCTACACCTTC.